The present T cell receptor beta chain was sequenced within a study of T cells in tuberculosis. Sorting used thawed, overnight-rested PBMC stained with anti-CD3, a viability dye and GMM-loaded CD1B tetramer. The CD1B tetramers carried C32 glucose monomycolate purified from Rhodococcus equi. Germline loops: CDR1 LGHNT, CDR2 FRNRAP. This CDR3 is 13 amino acids long. V lost 5 bases, J lost 2 bases, and 9 bases lay in between. Findings and caveats of the study: T cells binding CD1B-GMM tetramer weakly possibly escaped the sort.

Data came from immunoSEQ multiplex PCR; TCRdb stores just in-frame clones and leaves some out. The sample carries about 88,000 clones, roughly 93% recorded once. The TCR sequence derives from an adult woman with latent tuberculosis. This chain connects TRBV12-5 to TRBJ1-1; a possible D gene is TRBD1 (6 bases). The source material was CD1b-GMM tetramer-negative cells sorted from PBMCs. CDR3 protein: CASGMGTNTEAFF. The CDR3 nucleotides are TGTGCTAGTGGTATGGGGACAAACACTGAAGCTTTCTTT.